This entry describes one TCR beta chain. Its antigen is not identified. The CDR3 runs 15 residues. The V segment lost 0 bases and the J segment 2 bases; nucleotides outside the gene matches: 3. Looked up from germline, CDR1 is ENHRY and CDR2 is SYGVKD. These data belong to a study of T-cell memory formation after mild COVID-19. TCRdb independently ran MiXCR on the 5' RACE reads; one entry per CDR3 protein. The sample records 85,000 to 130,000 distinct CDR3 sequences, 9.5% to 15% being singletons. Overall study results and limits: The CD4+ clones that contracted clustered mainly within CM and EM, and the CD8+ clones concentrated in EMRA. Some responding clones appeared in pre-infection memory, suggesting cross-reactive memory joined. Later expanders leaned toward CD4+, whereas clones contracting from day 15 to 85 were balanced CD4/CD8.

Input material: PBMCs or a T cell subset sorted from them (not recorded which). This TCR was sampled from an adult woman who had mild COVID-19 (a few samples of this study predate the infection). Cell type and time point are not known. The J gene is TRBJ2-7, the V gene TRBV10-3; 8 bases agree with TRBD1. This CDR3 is CAISESGQVPYEQYF. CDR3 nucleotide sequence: TGTGCCATCAGTGAGTCGGGACAGGTACCCTACGAGCAGTACTTC.